The 5 T cell receptor beta chains below come from one sample, sequenced in a study of blood T cell repertoires in COVID-19. The data were produced by immunoSEQ multiplex PCR, yet TCRdb's version contains in-frame clones alone and is incomplete. The sample yields under 20,000 clones, 70% to 90% seen once. The sequencing sample was made of peripheral blood. All receptors come from a human donor with active COVID-19. The donor label of this sample is uncertain.

The V and J genes are TRBV11-2 and TRBJ2-7, with 11 nucleotides matching TRBD2. The CDR3 loop spans 15 amino acids. The ends lost 5 bases at V and 7 bases at J; junction bases unmatched: 10. Germline values: CDR1 SGHAT, CDR2 FQNNGV. The chain's CDR3 is CASSQNLAGGREQYF. DNA of the CDR3: TGTGCCAGCAGCCAAAACCTAGCGGGGGGCCGGGAGCAGTACTTC.

The rearrangement uses TRBV10-3 and TRBJ1-1; D is unclear. V lost 4 bases and J 0 bases, leaving 6 bases between the germline ends. The CDR3 runs 13 residues. CDR1 is ENHRY and CDR2 is SYGVKD in the germline V gene. The CDR3 loop is CAISVDMNTEAFF. The DNA of the CDR3 is TGTGCCATCAGTGTAGATATGAACACTGAAGCTTTCTTT.

The chain couples TRBV19 to TRBJ1-2; D is unresolved. With 1 base removed from V and 6 bases from J, the gap between germline ends came to 15 bases. Looked up from germline, CDR1 is LNHDA and CDR2 is SQIVND (reference sequence). The CDR3 consists of 15 residues. The CDR3 here is CASSIALSPQDGYTF. The CDR3 nucleotides read TGTGCCAGTAGTATAGCTTTATCCCCTCAGGATGGCTACACCTTC.

The rearrangement uses TRBV5-8 and TRBJ1-1; 7 bases map to TRBD1. Germline lookup yields CDR1 SGHTS and CDR2 YDEGEE. Trimming took 0 bases from V and 3 from J; bases not matched to a gene: 5. This CDR3 has 15 amino acids. The CDR3 here is CASSLAWDRDTEAFF. Here the CDR3 DNA reads TGTGCCAGCAGCTTGGCCTGGGACAGAGACACTGAAGCTTTCTTT.

This clone was counted once. This CDR3 is CASSLAQRASGYTF. CDR3 nucleotide sequence: TGTGCCAGCAGCTTAGCTCAGCGGGCTTCTGGCTACACCTTC. The V and J genes are TRBV7-2 and TRBJ1-2; D is undetermined. Trimming took off 0 bases at V and 7 bases at J, with 12 bases between the two ends. The CDR3 has 14 amino acids. Germline loops: CDR1 SGHTA, CDR2 FQGNSA.